What follows are 9 T cell receptor beta chains derived from one specimen sequenced in a study of blood T cells in healthy people across ages. Then a second PCR, running roughly 6 to 12 cycles, was carried out with a sample-barcoded 5' primer and a J-beta primer mix. From the 5' RACE reads, TCRdb called clonotypes with MiXCR, one entry per CDR3 protein. The sample records some 710,000 distinct CDR3 sequences, about a fifth being singletons. The sequenced material came from blood. The receptors shown here come from a man between 65 and 85 years old in good health.

This clonotype turned up a few times. The chain carries TRBV12-3 or TRBV12-4 and TRBJ2-1, with D possibly matching TRBD2 (6 bases). The CDR3 length is 17 residues. Between the trimmed V and J ends, which lost 5 bases and 0 bases, there was a span of 17 bases. In DNA, the CDR3 is TGTGCCAGCAGTCAATACTTATACGGGAGCTCCTACAATGAGCAGTTCTTC. It yields the protein CASSQYLYGSSYNEQFF.

This clonotype has just a few counts. The gene calls are TRBV29-1 and TRBJ2-3, with D tentatively TRBD1 or TRBD2 (5 bases each). The germline V gene has CDR1 SQVTM and CDR2 ANQGSEA. This CDR3 region has 13 residues. V gave up 4 bases and J gave up 1 base, with 9 bases separating them. CDR3 nucleotide sequence: TGCAGCGTTGTTCGGGACGGCACAGATACGCAGTATTTT. Its protein product is CSVVRDGTDTQYF.

The chain has TRBV29-1 and TRBJ2-3; D might be TRBD2 (6 bases). The germline gives CDR1 SQVTM, CDR2 ANQGSEA. This CDR3 is 14 amino acids long. Trimming removed 0 bases at V and 2 bases at J, with 9 bases between. The CDR3 is CSVEEGGSTDTQYF. The CDR3 region has the DNA TGCAGCGTTGAAGAGGGGGGTTCCACAGATACGCAGTATTTT.

This clonotype was found a few times. This chain links TRBV6-1 with TRBJ2-1, with 11 bases fitting TRBD2. V shed 6 bases, J shed 12 bases, and the junction held 13 bases outside the gene matches. The CDR3 loop spans 15 amino acids. Looked up from germline, CDR1 is MNHNS and CDR2 is SASEGT. The CDR3 DNA sequence: TGTGCCAGCAGCCAAGCGGGGACTAGCGGATTTTCGCAGTTCTTC. As protein: CASSQAGTSGFSQFF.

The V and J genes are TRBV12-3 or TRBV12-4 and TRBJ2-1; D may be TRBD2 (5 bases). Between the trimmed V and J ends, which lost 1 base and 0 bases, there was a span of 13 bases. The CDR3 totals 17 residues. The CDR3 DNA follows: TGTGCCAGCAGTTTAGGGGCGGGCGTAAGCTCCTACAATGAGCAGTTCTTC. It specifies CASSLGAGVSSYNEQFF.

This clonotype was detected only a few times. V gene TRBV7-9 combines with J gene TRBJ2-3, with 11 bases matching TRBD2. The trim removed 4 bases at V and 4 bases at J, leaving 13 bases unmatched. The CDR3 runs 18 residues. Per germline, CDR1 SEHNR and CDR2 FQNEAQ (reference sequence). The CDR3 is CASSSATATSGSADTQYF. Written as DNA, the CDR3 is TGTGCCAGCAGCTCGGCTACTGCTACTAGCGGGAGTGCAGATACGCAGTATTTT.

This rearrangement joins TRBV7-9 to TRBJ1-2; D is unresolved. The germline gives CDR1 SEHNR, CDR2 FQNEAQ (reference sequence). The V and J ends lost 0 bases and 3 bases respectively, with 14 bases between them. This CDR3 is built from 16 residues. CDR3: CASSLARGMVDYGYTF. CDR3 nucleotide sequence: TGTGCCAGCAGCTTAGCGCGAGGAATGGTGGACTATGGCTACACCTTC. Full variable domain (outside the CDR3, taken from reference TRBV7-9 and TRBJ1-2): DTGVSQNPRHKITKRGQNVTFRCDPISEHNRLYWYRQTLGQGPEFLTYFQNEAQLEKSRLLSDRFSAERPKGSFSTLEIQRTEQGDSAMYLCASSLARGMVDYGYTFGSGTRLTVV.

This clonotype occurred many times. This chain uses TRBV5-1 with TRBJ2-1, with 8 bases lining up with TRBD2. In germline, CDR1 is SGHRS, CDR2 YFSETQ. V dropped 4 bases and J dropped 8; count of bases not matched to a gene: 14. The CDR3 spans 16 residues. The CDR3 DNA follows: TGCGCCAGCAGCAAAGACGGTGGAGCGGGAGTCGATGAGCAGTTCTTC. Protein: CASSKDGGAGVDEQFF.

This sequence joins TRBV18 and TRBJ2-2; D gene ambiguous. The length of the CDR3 is 13 residues. Trimming stripped 3 bases from V and 6 bases from J, with 8 bases between. CDR1 and CDR2 (germline): KGHSH, LQKENI. CDR3 nucleotide sequence: TGTGCCAGCTCACCTCCTGTTCCCGGGGAGCTGTTTTTT. It is translated as CASSPPVPGELFF.